The sequence of this T cell receptor beta chain was determined in a study of shared clonotypes between healthy human individuals. Study as a whole: For every donor, three CD4 naive, three CD4 memory, two CD8 naive and one CD8 memory plates were used.

Naive CD8 isolation took CD45RO-negative cells positively selected for CCR7 and excluded terminally differentiated effector memory CD45RA+ cells. Assay execution proceeded at the deep level. In the original workflow: Filtering differed because ImmunoSEQ produced junction-only sequences that carried no quality scores. Repertoires were generated with immunoSEQ multiplex PCR, while TCRdb's copy carries only in-frame clones and drops some. That table supplies the V and J calls and clone size; D and trimming were determined from the DNA. The data hold about 2.1 million clones, with about 94% observed a single time. The TCR sequence derives from a man between 18 and 35 years old in good health. Some clones in this sample may be carry-over from other donors' samples. The specimen sequenced was naive CD8+ T cells from PBMCs.

The CDR3 is CAWSVKRTDTQYF. The CDR3 coding sequence is TGTGCCTGGAGTGTAAAGAGGACAGATACGCAGTATTTT. The chain employs TRBV30 and TRBJ2-3, with D unclear. V was cut by 0 bases and J by 3 bases, with 7 bases left in between. The CDR3 covers 13 residues. Germline assignment: CDR1 GTSNPN and CDR2 SVGIG (reference sequence).